The T cell receptor beta chain described here comes from a study of T cell changes during pregnancy in multiple sclerosis. Sequencing used immunoSEQ multiplex PCR; TCRdb keeps in-frame clones, though not all of them. Of fewer than 15,000 clones in the sample, roughly 90% were seen once. Germline V lookup: CDR1 MNHNS, CDR2 SASEGT. CDR3 length: 13 residues. The ends were cut back, 1 base at V and 7 bases at J, with 7 bases in the middle. The chain couples TRBV6-1 to TRBJ1-4; D is unclear. The specimen comprised CD8+ T cells from peripheral blood mononuclear cells, sampled in the first trimester of pregnancy. The clonotype originates from a female donor with multiple sclerosis, enrolled in a pregnancy study. The DNA of the CDR3 is TGTGCCAGCAGTGAAGGGGAGGTTGAAAAACTGTTTTTT. Protein: CASSEGEVEKLFF.